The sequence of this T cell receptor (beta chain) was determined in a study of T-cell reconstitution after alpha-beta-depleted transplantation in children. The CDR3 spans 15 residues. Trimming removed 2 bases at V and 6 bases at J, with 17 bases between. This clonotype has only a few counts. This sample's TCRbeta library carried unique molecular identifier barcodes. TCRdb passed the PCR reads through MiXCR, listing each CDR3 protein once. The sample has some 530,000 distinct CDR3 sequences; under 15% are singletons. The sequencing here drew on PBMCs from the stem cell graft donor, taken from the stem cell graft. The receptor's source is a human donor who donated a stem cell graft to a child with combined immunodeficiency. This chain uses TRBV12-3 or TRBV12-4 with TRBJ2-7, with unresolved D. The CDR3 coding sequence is TGTGCCAGCAGTTTAAGCGACTCCCTCCGGCGCGAGCAGTACTTC. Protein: CASSLSDSLRREQYF.